This T cell receptor beta chain was recovered during a study of T cell responses to AZD1222 COVID-19 vaccine. Study background: Recipients boosted at about 4 weeks or about 12 weeks are pooled. Broader study findings: Donors in the cohort were predominantly white British and more often female, and clonal diversity was possibly underestimated. Spike-specific TCR breadth and depth rose after two AZD1222 doses. Recipients of AZD1222 seropositive at baseline numbered only 5 or 6.

Remarks on this clone: Its antigen remains unknown.

Sequenced by immunoSEQ multiplex PCR; TCRdb stores in-frame clones only, minus some. The data show 90,000 to 120,000 clones, around 89% seen once. V shed 2 bases and J shed 5 bases, with 7 bases lying between them. This CDR3 is 13 amino acids long. The germline V gene has CDR1 GTSNPN and CDR2 SVGIG (reference sequence). Sequencing used peripheral blood, obtained on day 0 of AZD1222 vaccination. The V gene is TRBV30, the J gene TRBJ1-6; no clear D. This TCR came from an adult in good health. The CDR3 loop reads CAWSPSNNSPLHF. As DNA, the CDR3 is TGTGCCTGGAGTCCCAGTAATAATTCACCCCTCCACTTT.